The T cell receptor beta chain described here comes from a study of blood T cell repertoires in COVID-19. In the study overall: Samples came from the United States, Italy and Spain, spanning acute and convalescent COVID-19. The cDNA or gDNA used as material had been derived from T cells, B-cell-depleted T cells, or PBMCs.

Per germline, CDR1 ENHRY and CDR2 SYGVKD. V was trimmed by 10 bases and J by 0 bases, leaving 7 bases between them. This CDR3 is built from 13 residues. Original data processing: Amplified reference gene primers provided the basis for estimating nucleated cell counts. Sequenced by immunoSEQ multiplex PCR; TCRdb stores in-frame clones only, minus some. V and J calls plus clone size are reproduced from that table; the DNA served to infer D and trimming. The table lists roughly 140,000 clones, more than 70% of them singletons. The clonotype was recovered from a human donor in a cohort sampled during active COVID-19. Sample: peripheral blood. The rearrangement uses TRBV10-3 and TRBJ1-6; D gene uncertain. This chain's CDR3 is CATGSSYNSPLHF. The CDR3 DNA reads TGTGCCACTGGGAGCTCCTATAATTCACCCCTCCACTTT.